This passage covers 26 T cell receptor beta chains from one sample sequenced in a study of CD8 T cells in Susac syndrome. With random hexamers, roughly 0.45 to 1 ug RNA was reverse transcribed. Each CDR3 protein is one row after TCRdb ran MiXCR on the immunoSEQ multiplex PCR reads. The repertoire holds approximately 190,000 distinct CDR3 sequences, 85% to 95% seen once, with 0.09% to 0.12% in the top ten. Sequenced sample: CD4+ T cells from PBMCs. These TCRs come from a human donor in good health.

The chain uses TRBV7-2 and TRBJ2-3; perhaps TRBD2 as D (6 bases). CDR3 length: 12 amino acids. In germline, CDR1 is SGHTA, CDR2 FQGNSA. The V end was cut by 5 bases, the J end by 8 bases, with 11 bases between. The CDR3 is CASSPREATQYF. CDR3 DNA: TGTGCCAGCAGCCCGAGGGAGGCTACGCAGTATTTT.

This rearrangement joins TRBV28 to TRBJ2-2; D ambiguous. The CDR3 has 13 amino acids. Trimming removed 3 bases at V and 6 bases at J, with 8 bases between. The germline gives CDR1 MDHEN, CDR2 SYDVKM. The CDR3 loop reads CASSFFGSGELFF. The CDR3 DNA is TGTGCCAGCAGTTTCTTCGGATCCGGGGAGCTGTTTTTT.

The rearrangement joins TRBV7-2 to TRBJ1-2; no reliable D call. The V gene's germline CDR1 is SGHTA and CDR2 FQGNSA. The CDR3 has 14 residues. V was pared by 1 base and J by 8 bases, with 14 bases between. The CDR3 is CASSLGTGIGGYTF. Here the CDR3 DNA reads TGTGCCAGCAGCTTAGGAACGGGGATAGGCGGCTACACCTTC.

The chain couples TRBV11-2 to TRBJ2-5; D tentatively reads TRBD1 or TRBD2 (6 bases each). Trimming took off 8 bases at V and 2 bases at J, with 15 bases between the two ends. The length of the CDR3 is 14 residues. The germline gives CDR1 SGHAT, CDR2 FQNNGV. CDR3 residues: CASGGQGLQETQYF. The CDR3 coding sequence is TGTGCCAGCGGGGGGCAGGGTTTACAAGAGACCCAGTACTTC.

The V and J genes are TRBV4-3 and TRBJ2-5; D is uncertain. The germline CDR1 and CDR2 sequences are LGHNA and YSLEER. The CDR3 is 15 amino acids. The germline V and J ends were trimmed by 1 base and 1 base, with 10 bases remaining between them. The DNA of the CDR3 is TGCGCCAGCAGCCAAGGGCCTGGCAGCCAAGAGACCCAGTACTTC. Translation gives CASSQGPGSQETQYF.

The chain uses TRBV2 and TRBJ2-6; D is possibly TRBD1 or TRBD2 (5 bases each). Per the germline V gene, CDR1 is SNHLY and CDR2 is FYNNEI. V shed 8 bases and J shed 0 bases, with 11 bases lying between them. The CDR3 loop spans 15 amino acids. In nucleotides, the CDR3 is TGTGCCAGCGGGACCGCAGTCTCTGGGGCCAACGTCCTGACTTTC. Its translation: CASGTAVSGANVLTF. The full variable domain, rest sourced from reference TRBV2 and TRBJ2-6, is EPEVTQTPSHQVTQMGQEVILRCVPISNHLYFYWYRQILGQKVEFLVSFYNNEISEKSEIFDDQFSVERPDGSNFTLKIRSTKLEDSAMYFCASGTAVSGANVLTFGAGSRLTVL.

The rearrangement uses TRBV7-6 and TRBJ1-4, with D possibly TRBD1 on 5 matching bases. The CDR3 has 15 amino acids. The V gene's germline CDR1 is SGHVS and CDR2 FNYEAQ. Trimming pared 5 bases from V and 8 bases from J, leaving 18 bases between. CDR3 DNA sequence: TGTGCCAGCAGCGTGGACACTGGGGCCGGGGAAAAACTGTTTTTT. It translates to CASSVDTGAGEKLFF.

The chain employs TRBV7-8 and TRBJ2-1; 7 bases map to TRBD1. The CDR3 loop spans 16 amino acids. The trim removed 5 bases at V and 7 bases at J, leaving 14 bases unmatched. Germline lookup yields CDR1 SGHVS and CDR2 FQNEAQ. CDR3: CASSPYRDREINEQFF. The DNA for the CDR3 is TGTGCCAGCAGCCCCTATCGGGACAGAGAAATAAATGAGCAGTTCTTC.

The chain couples TRBV12-3 or TRBV12-4 to TRBJ1-5, with TRBD1 as a possible D gene (5 bases). V was pared by 6 bases and J by 6 bases, with 15 bases between. This CDR3 has 14 residues. The CDR3 is CASRQGPTGQPQHF. The CDR3 DNA is TGTGCCAGCAGACAAGGGCCAACAGGTCAGCCCCAGCATTTT.

The rearrangement uses TRBV14 and TRBJ1-6, with D uncertain. Trimming took 6 bases from V and 5 from J, leaving 11 bases between them. Germline V lookup: CDR1 SGHDN, CDR2 FVKESK. This CDR3 spans 14 amino acids. CDR3 amino acids: CASSPTRNNSPLHF. In nucleotides, the CDR3 is TGTGCCAGCAGTCCGACAAGAAATAATTCACCCCTCCACTTT.

The genes are TRBV6-1 and TRBJ1-2; D might be TRBD1 (5 bases). The CDR3 has 15 amino acids. V lost 3 bases to trimming and J lost 3 bases, with 14 bases between them. CDR1 and CDR2 (germline): MNHNS, SASEGT. In nucleotides, the CDR3 is TGTGCCAGCAGTGAGCAGCAGGGCGCTTACTATGGCTACACCTTC. Encoded protein: CASSEQQGAYYGYTF.

The J gene is TRBJ1-6, the V gene TRBV14; maybe TRBD1 (5 bases). V gave up 1 base and J gave up 9 bases, with 13 bases separating them. The CDR3 contains 15 residues. The germline gives CDR1 SGHDN, CDR2 FVKESK. CDR3 loop: CASSQVSGFGSPLHF. CDR3 bases: TGTGCCAGCAGCCAAGTTTCAGGGTTTGGTTCACCCCTCCACTTT.

This chain links TRBV11-2 with TRBJ2-2; D is ambiguous. V lost 2 bases and J lost 0, with 4 bases in between. CDR3 length equals 14 residues. Germline V gives CDR1 SGHAT, CDR2 FQNNGV. CDR3 sequence reads: CASSLLPNTGELFF. The CDR3 DNA reads TGTGCCAGCAGCTTACTCCCGAACACCGGGGAGCTGTTTTTT. Full variable domain (remainder filled in from reference TRBV11-2 and TRBJ2-2): EAGVAQSPRYKIIEKRQSVAFWCNPISGHATLYWYQQILGQGPKLLIQFQNNGVVDDSQLPKDRFSAERLKGVDSTLKIQPAKLEDSAVYLCASSLLPNTGELFFGEGSRLTVL.

This rearrangement joins TRBV20-1 to TRBJ2-3, with D perhaps matching TRBD2 (6 bases). V lost 5 bases to trimming and J lost 7 bases, with 16 bases between them. Germline V gene sequence: CDR1 DFQATT, CDR2 SNEGSKA (reference sequence). The CDR3 totals 13 residues. The CDR3 DNA sequence: TGCAGTGCTGTTCCACCGGGACTGTATACGCAGTATTTT. Translating gives CSAVPPGLYTQYF.

The V and J genes are TRBV28 and TRBJ1-2; D is undetermined. Between the trimmed V and J ends, which lost 6 bases and 8 bases, there was a span of 28 bases. Per germline, CDR1 MDHEN and CDR2 SYDVKM. The CDR3 is 17 amino acids. DNA for the CDR3: TGTGCCAGCAGCCACCTCCAACAGACTATGGGAGGAGGAGGCTACACCTTC. This encodes CASSHLQQTMGGGGYTF.

The chain employs TRBV7-9 and TRBJ1-1; D may be TRBD1 (6 bases). Germline assignment: CDR1 SEHNR and CDR2 FQNEAQ (reference sequence). V lost 8 bases and J 0 bases, leaving 10 bases between the germline ends. This CDR3 has 13 residues. The CDR3 DNA follows: TGTGCCAGCGGGGACACCATGAACACTGAAGCTTTCTTT. It codes for CASGDTMNTEAFF. The full variable domain, its missing parts supplied by reference TRBV7-9 and TRBJ1-1, is DTGVSQNPRHKITKRGQNVTFRCDPISEHNRLYWYRQTLGQGPEFLTYFQNEAQLEKSRLLSDRFSAERPKGSFSTLEIQRTEQGDSAMYLCASGDTMNTEAFFGQGTRLTVV.

V and J are TRBV19 and TRBJ1-5; TRBD1 agrees at 9 bases. The CDR3 totals 15 residues. Germline V gene sequence: CDR1 LNHDA, CDR2 SQIVND (reference sequence). The J segment lost 5 bases and the V segment lost 3 bases, leaving 5 bases of the junction unmatched. The CDR3 loop is CASSIGQGTYQPQHF. The DNA of the CDR3 is TGTGCCAGTAGTATCGGACAGGGGACTTATCAGCCCCAGCATTTT.

V is TRBV6-6 and J is TRBJ2-1, with D maybe TRBD2 (5 bases). V lost 8 bases to trimming and J lost 5 bases, with 16 bases between them. The germline V gene encodes CDR1 MNHNY and CDR2 SVGAGI (reference sequence). The CDR3 length is 14 residues. CDR3: CASQDPAANNEQFF. For the CDR3, the DNA is TGTGCCAGCCAGGACCCAGCGGCTAACAATGAGCAGTTCTTC.

The chain links TRBV5-1 to TRBJ2-5; possibly TRBD2 for D (6 bases). This CDR3 has 13 amino acids. Germline CDR1 SGHRS, CDR2 YFSETQ. With 2 bases removed from V and 5 bases from J, the gap between germline ends came to 10 bases. CDR3 nucleotides: TGCGCCAGCAGCTTCGGGGGTCCGGAGACCCAGTACTTC. This encodes CASSFGGPETQYF. Based on the CDR3 plus reference TRBV5-1 and TRBJ2-5, the full variable domain is KAGVTQTPRYLIKTRGQQVTLSCSPISGHRSVSWYQQTPGQGLQFLFEYFSETQRNKGNFPGRFSGRQFSNSRSEMNVSTLELGDSALYLCASSFGGPETQYFGPGTRLLVL.

The rearrangement uses TRBV3-1 and TRBJ2-7; perhaps TRBD2 as D (5 bases). Trimming shortened V by 0 bases and J by 2 bases, and 11 bases separated the two germline ends. This CDR3 spans 15 amino acids. The germline gives CDR1 LGHDT, CDR2 YNNKEL (reference sequence). The CDR3 DNA is TGTGCCAGCAGCCAAGATCGAGGGTTGGCCTACGAGCAGTACTTC. Translating it yields CASSQDRGLAYEQYF.

The chain employs TRBV6-6 and TRBJ2-3; no reliable D call. CDR1 and CDR2 (germline): MNHNY, SVGAGI (reference sequence). The CDR3 runs 14 residues. The germline V and J ends were trimmed by 6 bases and 7 bases, with 17 bases remaining between them. The DNA for the CDR3 is TGTGCCAGCAGGCTCCCTAGTTATTCCCATACGCAGTATTTT. It translates to CASRLPSYSHTQYF.

J is TRBJ2-1 and V is TRBV29-1; no clear D. This CDR3 is built from 16 residues. V lost 5 bases and J lost 0, with 17 bases in between. Germline loops: CDR1 SQVTM, CDR2 ANQGSEA. The CDR3 spells CSVNGGIPSSYNEQFF. In DNA, the CDR3 is TGCAGCGTTAACGGTGGGATCCCGAGCTCCTACAATGAGCAGTTCTTC.

This chain joins TRBV5-1 and TRBJ2-3; D is unresolved. In germline, CDR1 is SGHRS, CDR2 YFSETQ. The CDR3 sequence is 15 residues long. Trimming stripped 1 base from V and 6 bases from J, with 15 bases between. CDR3 DNA: TGCGCCAGCAGCTTGCGCTCCGACACGGGCGATACGCAGTATTTT. Encoded protein: CASSLRSDTGDTQYF.

The chain couples TRBV12-3 or TRBV12-4 to TRBJ2-7; D call uncertain. The V and J ends lost 0 bases and 7 bases respectively, with 10 bases between them. The CDR3 runs 13 residues. CDR3 DNA sequence: TGTGCCAGCAGTTTAGCCGCCGACACTGAGCAGTACGTC. Its protein product is CASSLAADTEQYV.

The chain is built from TRBV10-3 and TRBJ2-7; 10 bases are a match to TRBD1. From germline, CDR1 is ENHRY and CDR2 SYGVKD. V trimming: 10 bases; J trimming: 0 bases; junction bases outside the gene matches: 3. This CDR3 contains 13 residues. Here the CDR3 reads CATGTGVSYEQYV. CDR3 bases: TGTGCCACCGGGACAGGGGTCTCCTACGAGCAGTACGTC.

V and J are TRBV28 and TRBJ2-2; the match to TRBD1 covers 7 bases. The junction had 4 bases not matched to a gene; V was cut back by 5 bases and J by 4 bases. The length of the CDR3 is 14 residues. Germline CDR1 reads MDHEN; CDR2 reads SYDVKM. The CDR3 spells CASSMDRLTGELFF. In DNA, the CDR3 is TGTGCCAGCAGTATGGACAGGCTCACCGGGGAGCTGTTTTTT.